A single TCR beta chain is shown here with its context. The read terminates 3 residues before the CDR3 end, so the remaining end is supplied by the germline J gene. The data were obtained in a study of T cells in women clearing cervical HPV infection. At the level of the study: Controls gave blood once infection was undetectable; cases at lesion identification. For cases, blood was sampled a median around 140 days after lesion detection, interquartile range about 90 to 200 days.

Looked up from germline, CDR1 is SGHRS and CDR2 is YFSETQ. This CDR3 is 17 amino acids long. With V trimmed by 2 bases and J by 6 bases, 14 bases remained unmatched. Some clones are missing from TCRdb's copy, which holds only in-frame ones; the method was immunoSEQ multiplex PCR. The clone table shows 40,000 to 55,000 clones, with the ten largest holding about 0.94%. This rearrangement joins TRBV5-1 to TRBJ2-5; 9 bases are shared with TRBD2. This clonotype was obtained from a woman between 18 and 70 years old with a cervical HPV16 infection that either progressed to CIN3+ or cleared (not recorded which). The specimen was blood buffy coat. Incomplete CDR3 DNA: TGCGCCAGCAGCTTTTTTGACGCGGGGGGGCCTGTGAAGACC. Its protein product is CASSFFDAGGPVKT. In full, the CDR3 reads CASSFFDAGGPVKTQYF.